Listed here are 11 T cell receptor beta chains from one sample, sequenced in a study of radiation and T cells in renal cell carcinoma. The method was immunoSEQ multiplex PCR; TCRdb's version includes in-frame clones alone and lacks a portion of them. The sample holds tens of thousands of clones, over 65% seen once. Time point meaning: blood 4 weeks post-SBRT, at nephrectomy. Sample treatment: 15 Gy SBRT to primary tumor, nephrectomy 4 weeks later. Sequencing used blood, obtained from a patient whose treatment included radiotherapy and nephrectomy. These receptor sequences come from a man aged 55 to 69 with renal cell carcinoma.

The CDR3 DNA is TGTGCCAGCAGTGTGGCTACCCTACGCATCCCAGATACGCAGTATTTT. Translation gives CASSVATLRIPDTQYF. J is TRBJ2-3 and V is TRBV2, with D uncertain. Trimming stripped 4 bases from V and 4 bases from J, with 18 bases between. CDR1 and CDR2 (germline): SNHLY, FYNNEI. The CDR3 consists of 16 residues.

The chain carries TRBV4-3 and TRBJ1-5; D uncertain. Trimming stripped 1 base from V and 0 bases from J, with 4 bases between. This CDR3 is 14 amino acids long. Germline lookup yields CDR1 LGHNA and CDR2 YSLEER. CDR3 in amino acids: CASSQVFSNQPQHF. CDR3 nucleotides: TGCGCCAGCAGCCAAGTTTTTAGCAATCAGCCCCAGCATTTT.

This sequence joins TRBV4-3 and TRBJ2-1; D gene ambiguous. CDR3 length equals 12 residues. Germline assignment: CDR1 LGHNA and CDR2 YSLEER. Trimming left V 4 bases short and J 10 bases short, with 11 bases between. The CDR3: CASSLGYGEQFF. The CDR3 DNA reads TGCGCCAGCAGCCTCGGCTATGGAGAGCAGTTCTTC.

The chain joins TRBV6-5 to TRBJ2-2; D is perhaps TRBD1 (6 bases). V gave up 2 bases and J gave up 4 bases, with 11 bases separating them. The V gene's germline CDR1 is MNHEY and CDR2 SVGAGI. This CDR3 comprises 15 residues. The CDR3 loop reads CASSYAGAGTGELFF. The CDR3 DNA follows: TGTGCCAGCAGTTACGCAGGGGCGGGCACCGGGGAGCTGTTTTTT.

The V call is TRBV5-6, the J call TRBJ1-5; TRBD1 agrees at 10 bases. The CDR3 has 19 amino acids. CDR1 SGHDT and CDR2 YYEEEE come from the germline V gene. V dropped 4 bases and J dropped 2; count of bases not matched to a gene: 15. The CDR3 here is CASSRGTGVDLQGNQPQHF. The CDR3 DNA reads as TGTGCCAGCAGCAGGGGGACAGGGGTCGACCTGCAGGGCAATCAGCCCCAGCATTTT.

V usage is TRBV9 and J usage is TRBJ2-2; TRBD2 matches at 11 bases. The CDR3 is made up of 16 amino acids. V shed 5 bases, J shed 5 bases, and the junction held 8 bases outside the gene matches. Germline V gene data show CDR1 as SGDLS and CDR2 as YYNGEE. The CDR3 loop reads CASRSTSGRGTGELFF. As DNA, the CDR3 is TGTGCCAGCAGGTCAACTAGCGGGAGAGGTACCGGGGAGCTGTTTTTT.

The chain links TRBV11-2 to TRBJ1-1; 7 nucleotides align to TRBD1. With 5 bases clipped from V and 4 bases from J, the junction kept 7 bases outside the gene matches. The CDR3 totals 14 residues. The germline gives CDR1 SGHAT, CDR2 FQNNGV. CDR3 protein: CASSLARQGTEAFF. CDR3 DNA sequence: TGTGCCAGCAGCCTCGCAAGACAGGGCACTGAAGCTTTCTTT.

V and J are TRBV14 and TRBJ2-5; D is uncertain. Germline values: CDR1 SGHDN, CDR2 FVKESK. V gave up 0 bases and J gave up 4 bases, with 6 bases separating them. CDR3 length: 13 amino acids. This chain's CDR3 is CASSQDPRETQYF. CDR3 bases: TGTGCCAGCAGCCAAGACCCTAGAGAGACCCAGTACTTC. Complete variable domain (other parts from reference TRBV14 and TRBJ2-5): EAGVTQFPSHSVIEKGQTVTLRCDPISGHDNLYWYRRVMGKEIKFLLHFVKESKQDESGMPNNRFLAERTGGTYSTLKVQPAELEDSGVYFCASSQDPRETQYFGPGTRLLVL.

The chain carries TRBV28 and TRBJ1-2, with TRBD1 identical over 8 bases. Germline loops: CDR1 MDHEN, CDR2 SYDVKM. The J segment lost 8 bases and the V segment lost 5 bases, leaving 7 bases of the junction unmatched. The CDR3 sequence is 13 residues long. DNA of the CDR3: TGTGCCAGCAGTCGACAGGGGTGGGGAGGCTACACCTTC. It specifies CASSRQGWGGYTF.

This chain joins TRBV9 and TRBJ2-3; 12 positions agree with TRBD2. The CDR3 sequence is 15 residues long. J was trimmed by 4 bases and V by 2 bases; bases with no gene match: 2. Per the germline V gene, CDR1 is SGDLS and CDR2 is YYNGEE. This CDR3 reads CASSVRLAGADTQYF. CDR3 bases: TGTGCCAGCAGCGTGAGACTAGCGGGAGCAGATACGCAGTATTTT. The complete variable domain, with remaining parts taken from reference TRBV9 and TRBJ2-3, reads DSGVTQTPKHLITATGQRVTLRCSPRSGDLSVYWYQQSLDQGLQFLIQYYNGEERAKGNILERFSAQQFPDLHSELNLSSLELGDSALYFCASSVRLAGADTQYFGPGTRLTVL.

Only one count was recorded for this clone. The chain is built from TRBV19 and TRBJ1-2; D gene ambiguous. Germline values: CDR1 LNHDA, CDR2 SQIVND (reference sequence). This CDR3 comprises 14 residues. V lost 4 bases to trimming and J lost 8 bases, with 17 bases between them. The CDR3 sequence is CASSTDRGRNGYTF. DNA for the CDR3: TGTGCCAGTAGTACTGACCGAGGTAGGAACGGCTACACCTTC.